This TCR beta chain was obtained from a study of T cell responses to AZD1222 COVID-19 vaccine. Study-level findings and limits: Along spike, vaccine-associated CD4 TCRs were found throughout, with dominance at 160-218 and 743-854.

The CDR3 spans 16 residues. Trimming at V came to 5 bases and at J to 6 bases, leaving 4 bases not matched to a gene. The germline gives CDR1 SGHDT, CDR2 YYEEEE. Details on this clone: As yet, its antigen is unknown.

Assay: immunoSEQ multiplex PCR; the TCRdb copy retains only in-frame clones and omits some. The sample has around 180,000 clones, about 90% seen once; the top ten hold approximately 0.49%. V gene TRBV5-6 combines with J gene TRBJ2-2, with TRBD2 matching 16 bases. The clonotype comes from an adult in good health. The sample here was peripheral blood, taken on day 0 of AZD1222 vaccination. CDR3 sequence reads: CASRPGLAGGAGELFF. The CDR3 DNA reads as TGTGCCAGCAGACCGGGACTAGCGGGAGGGGCCGGGGAGCTGTTTTTT.